The 32 T cell receptor beta chains in this list originate from one sample, sequenced in a study of cytomegalovirus exposure and HLA in healthy donors. PCR employed 60 Vbeta and 13 Jbeta primers. Data came from immunoSEQ multiplex PCR; TCRdb stores just in-frame clones and leaves some out. The sample yields 150,000 to 200,000 clones, approximately 81% seen once. The sequencing sample was made of PBMCs. All receptors derive from a man younger than 30 in good health and CMV-seropositive.

The chain combines TRBV19 with TRBJ1-2, with 8 bases fitting TRBD1. The CDR3 spans 14 residues. Losses at the gene ends were 5 bases for V and 7 bases for J; bases not matched to a gene: 9. Germline loops: CDR1 LNHDA, CDR2 SQIVND (reference sequence). The CDR3 nucleotides are TGTGCCAGTAGTTCGGCCCAGGGGGCGATTGGCTACACCTTC. This codes for CASSSAQGAIGYTF. The variable domain in full, with the rest retrieved from reference TRBV19 and TRBJ1-2, is DGGITQSPKYLFRKEGQNVTLSCEQNLNHDAMYWYRQDPGQGLRLIYYSQIVNDFQKGDIAEGYSVSREKKESFPLTVTSAQKNPTAFYLCASSSAQGAIGYTFGSGTRLTVV.

The chain has TRBV7-9 and TRBJ2-5; D not resolved. V was pared by 1 base and J by 5 bases, with 11 bases between. The CDR3 consists of 14 residues. CDR1 and CDR2 (germline): SEHNR, FQNEAQ (reference sequence). In DNA form, the CDR3 reads TGTGCCAGCAGCTTAGACTTTACCCACGAGACCCAGTACTTC. It is translated as CASSLDFTHETQYF.

V gene TRBV21-1 combines with J gene TRBJ1-1; TRBD1 is the table's D call and was not checked against the DNA. TRBV21-1 is reported as a pseudogene. This CDR3 contains 11 residues. CDR3 sequence reads: CANTGGEKAFF. The CDR3 nucleotides read TGTGCCAACACAGGGGGGGAAAAAGCTTTCTTT.

The chain uses TRBV12-5 and TRBJ1-1; 10 positions agree with TRBD1. Germline trimming cut 0 bases from V and 3 bases from J; bases unmatched to any gene: 19. Germline CDR1 is LGHNT and CDR2 is FRNRAP. This CDR3 spans 21 amino acids. The CDR3 region has the DNA TGTGCTAGTGGTTTGGTAAGTAAGGGAGACAGGGGGCAGGATTCGGACACTGAAGCTTTCTTT. Its protein product is CASGLVSKGDRGQDSDTEAFF.

V and J are TRBV5-6 and TRBJ1-2; D unresolved. CDR3 length: 13 amino acids. Germline V gives CDR1 SGHDT, CDR2 YYEEEE. Trimming took 0 bases from V and 3 from J, leaving 6 bases between them. The CDR3 region has the DNA TGTGCCAGCAGCTTGGGGCTCGACTATGGCTACACCTTC. It specifies CASSLGLDYGYTF.

This clone was observed once. The chain carries TRBV9 and TRBJ1-2; 7 bases match TRBD1. The CDR3 consists of 14 residues. V gave up 0 bases and J gave up 4 bases; unmatched junction bases: 3. The germline V gene encodes CDR1 SGDLS and CDR2 YYNGEE. The CDR3 is CASSVGQGSYGYTF. CDR3 nucleotide sequence: TGTGCCAGCAGCGTAGGACAGGGAAGCTATGGCTACACCTTC.

CDR3 amino acids: CASSLVGQGAYEQYF. The CDR3 DNA reads as TGTGCCAGCAGCTTAGTGGGACAGGGCGCCTACGAGCAGTACTTC. The chain recombines TRBV5-4 with TRBJ2-7; 9 bases fit TRBD1. The CDR3 runs to 15 residues. V shed 2 bases and J 2 bases; nucleotides not matched to a gene: 5. Germline CDR1 is SGHNT and CDR2 is YYREEE (reference sequence).

The V gene is TRBV7-9, the J gene TRBJ1-4, with D hard to call. Germline CDR1 SEHNR, CDR2 FQNEAQ (reference sequence). The CDR3 runs to 15 residues. Between the trimmed V and J ends, which lost 4 bases and 8 bases, there was a span of 17 bases. In DNA form, the CDR3 reads TGTGCCAGCAGCTCACCTGATGGCCTCCCGGAAAAACTGTTTTTT. As protein: CASSSPDGLPEKLFF. Using reference TRBV7-9 and TRBJ1-4 for the parts outside the CDR3, the full variable domain is DTGVSQNPRHKITKRGQNVTFRCDPISEHNRLYWYRQTLGQGPEFLTYFQNEAQLEKSRLLSDRFSAERPKGSFSTLEIQRTEQGDSAMYLCASSSPDGLPEKLFFGSGTQLSVL.

The chain joins TRBV19 to TRBJ1-1; 8 nucleotides agree with TRBD1. The germline V gene encodes CDR1 LNHDA and CDR2 SQIVND (reference sequence). J lost 1 base, V lost 5 bases, and 6 bases had no gene match. CDR3 size: 15 residues. The CDR3 region has the DNA TGTGCCAGTAGTCGAGACAGGGGATCGAACACTGAAGCTTTCTTT. It translates to CASSRDRGSNTEAFF.

CDR3 in DNA: TGTGCCAGCAGCTTGCAGACTAGTTCGGATACGCAGTATTTT. Translating gives CASSLQTSSDTQYF. The chain employs TRBV7-2 and TRBJ2-3; possible D gene TRBD2, 6 bases. V gave up 3 bases and J gave up 6 bases, with 13 bases separating them. The CDR3 extends over 14 amino acids. The germline gives CDR1 SGHTA, CDR2 FQGNSA.

The chain combines TRBV6-1 with TRBJ2-1, with D possibly being TRBD2 (7 bases). V shed 6 bases and J shed 0 bases, with 9 bases lying between them. The germline gives CDR1 MNHNS, CDR2 SASEGT. This CDR3 is 14 amino acids long. CDR3 coding DNA: TGTGCCAGCAGCGGGGGGCCCTCCTACAATGAGCAGTTCTTC. This sequence encodes CASSGGPSYNEQFF.

This clone was seen a few times. The chain carries TRBV5-4 and TRBJ1-1; 9 nucleotides agree with TRBD1. V shed 4 bases and J 3 bases; nucleotides not matched to a gene: 7. CDR3 length: 15 residues. In germline, CDR1 is SGHNT, CDR2 YYREEE (reference sequence). This chain's CDR3 is CASSGYRGLDTEAFF. The CDR3 DNA follows: TGTGCCAGCAGCGGATACAGGGGGCTGGACACTGAAGCTTTCTTT.

The CDR3, as DNA: TGTGCCAGCAGTAGACAGGGGGGAACTGAAGCTTTCTTT. Its translation: CASSRQGGTEAFF. This chain joins TRBV6-1 and TRBJ1-1, with TRBD1 matching 9 bases. Germline CDR1 and CDR2: MNHNS and SASEGT. CDR3 length equals 13 residues. J lost 5 bases, V lost 5 bases, and 3 bases had no gene match.

The V call is TRBV5-1, the J call TRBJ1-3; possibly TRBD1 for D (6 bases). V lost 4 bases and J 0 bases, leaving 17 bases between the germline ends. The CDR3 is 17 residues long. Germline V gene data show CDR1 as SGHRS and CDR2 as YFSETQ. CDR3 protein: CASSRSTGPDSGNTIYF. DNA of the CDR3: TGCGCCAGCAGCCGTTCGACAGGCCCAGACTCTGGAAACACCATATATTTT.

The CDR3 reads CASSQEGAGARTEAFF. The CDR3 coding sequence is TGCGCCAGCAGCCAAGAAGGTGCGGGGGCGCGGACTGAAGCTTTCTTT. V usage is TRBV4-1 and J usage is TRBJ1-1; TRBD1 might be the D (6 bases). The CDR3 is 16 amino acids. Deletions cut 0 bases from V and 5 bases from J, with 16 bases between. Germline V gene sequence: CDR1 MGHRA, CDR2 YSYEKL.

The V call is TRBV7-9, the J call TRBJ2-5; D might be TRBD2 (6 bases). The ends were cut back, 6 bases at V and 4 bases at J, with 15 bases in the middle. The CDR3 spans 14 residues. The germline CDR1 and CDR2 sequences are SEHNR and FQNEAQ (reference sequence). The CDR3, as DNA: TGTGCCAGCAGGGCGGAGGGCGGGATAGAGACCCAGTACTTC. As protein: CASRAEGGIETQYF.

The CDR3 loop is CASSFGTGPYEQYF. Here the CDR3 DNA reads TGTGCCAGCAGCTTCGGGACAGGGCCGTACGAGCAGTACTTC. The gene calls are TRBV11-1 and TRBJ2-7; 9 bases fit TRBD1. This CDR3 is built from 14 residues. Germline CDR1 and CDR2: SGHAT and FQDESV (reference sequence). V lost 3 bases, J lost 4 bases, and 4 bases stayed unmatched.

The chain is built from TRBV6-5 and TRBJ1-1, with TRBD1 matching 9 bases. Germline CDR1 and CDR2: MNHEY and SVGAGI. With 6 bases clipped from V and 4 bases from J, the junction kept 9 bases outside the gene matches. The CDR3 has 15 residues. CDR3 nucleotides: TGTGCCAGCAGCCTCTCCCCGGACAGGGGCACTGAAGCTTTCTTT. Translated, it gives CASSLSPDRGTEAFF.

The chain couples TRBV4-2 to TRBJ2-3; D call uncertain. The germline gives CDR1 LGHNA, CDR2 YNFKEQ. The CDR3 is made up of 12 amino acids. The germline V and J ends were trimmed by 7 bases and 6 bases, with 11 bases remaining between them. The CDR3 is CASTPERDTQYF. CDR3 DNA sequence: TGTGCCAGCACTCCCGAGAGGGATACGCAGTATTTT.

The chain joins TRBV6-5 to TRBJ1-1; TRBD1 aligns across 7 bases. There are 11 residues in the CDR3. Unmatched junction bases numbered 8, after V lost 9 bases and J lost 10 bases. Germline V gene sequence: CDR1 MNHEY, CDR2 SVGAGI. The CDR3 nucleotides read TGTGCCAGTTTCAGGGGGGCGATAGCTTTCTTT. Protein sequence: CASFRGAIAFF.

This clone was observed a handful of times. The genes are TRBV5-1 and TRBJ1-1; D may be TRBD1 (5 bases). This CDR3 has 16 residues. The germline V gene encodes CDR1 SGHRS and CDR2 YFSETQ. V lost 0 bases and J lost 1, with 13 bases in between. For the CDR3, the DNA is TGCGCCAGCAGCTTGGACGAAAGACAGCAGAACACTGAAGCTTTCTTT. Its translation: CASSLDERQQNTEAFF.

V gene TRBV7-8 combines with J gene TRBJ1-4; TRBD1 matches at 7 bases. After removal of 4 bases from V and 4 bases from J, the junction contained 9 bases not matched to a gene. The CDR3 has 16 amino acids. The V gene's germline CDR1 is SGHVS and CDR2 FQNEAQ. The CDR3 nucleotides read TGTGCCAGCAGCTCGCTCGGACAGGATATTAATGAAAAACTGTTTTTT. Protein: CASSSLGQDINEKLFF.

The chain is built from TRBV6-5 and TRBJ1-2; D ambiguous. The germline V gene encodes CDR1 MNHEY and CDR2 SVGAGI. V lost 2 bases and J 3 bases, leaving 13 bases between the germline ends. The CDR3 totals 15 residues. The CDR3 protein is CASSYGSAADYGYTF. For the CDR3, the DNA is TGTGCCAGCAGTTACGGGTCGGCGGCAGACTATGGCTACACCTTC.

The chain carries TRBV2 and TRBJ2-1, with TRBD2 matching over 8 bases. Germline lookup yields CDR1 SNHLY and CDR2 FYNNEI. V lost 10 bases and J lost 6; bases outside the gene matches: 14. The CDR3 is made up of 15 amino acids. The CDR3 loop is CATSQNGGEINEQFF. The CDR3 bases are TGTGCCACCAGCCAGAACGGGGGGGAGATCAATGAGCAGTTCTTC. Filled out from reference TRBV2 and TRBJ2-1, the complete variable domain reads EPEVTQTPSHQVTQMGQEVILRCVPISNHLYFYWYRQILGQKVEFLVSFYNNEISEKSEIFDDQFSVERPDGSNFTLKIRSTKLEDSAMYFCATSQNGGEINEQFFGPGTRLTVL.

This clone came up once. V gene TRBV19 combines with J gene TRBJ2-3; maybe TRBD2 (5 bases). CDR3 size: 13 residues. CDR1 is LNHDA, CDR2 SQIVND, per germline (reference sequence). The V end lost 6 bases, the J end lost 2 bases, and 9 bases lay between the germline ends. The CDR3 is CASSLALTDTQYF. CDR3 coding DNA: TGTGCCAGTAGCCTAGCCCTCACAGATACGCAGTATTTT.

The V gene is TRBV5-4, the J gene TRBJ1-5, with 7 positions matching TRBD1. Germline loops: CDR1 SGHNT, CDR2 YYREEE (reference sequence). This CDR3 is 14 amino acids long. V gave up 3 bases and J gave up 4 bases; unmatched junction bases: 4. For the CDR3, the DNA is TGTGCCAGCAGCTCTCAGGGGGTGAATCAGCCCCAGCATTTT. As protein: CASSSQGVNQPQHF. Complete variable domain (other parts from reference TRBV5-4 and TRBJ1-5): ETGVTQSPTHLIKTRGQQVTLRCSSQSGHNTVSWYQQALGQGPQFIFQYYREEENGRGNFPPRFSGLQFPNYSSELNVNALELDDSALYLCASSSQGVNQPQHFGDGTRLSIL.

The chain employs TRBV6-1 and TRBJ2-7; a possible D gene is TRBD1 (5 bases). This CDR3 comprises 14 residues. Trimming stripped 5 bases from V and 8 bases from J, with 19 bases between. The germline V gene has CDR1 MNHNS and CDR2 SASEGT. In nucleotides, the CDR3 is TGTGCCAGCAGTCAGCCGGCGACAGTTGACCAGCAGTACTTC. Translation gives CASSQPATVDQQYF.

This clone came up a few times. CDR3 protein: CASSFGGSPYEQYF. CDR3 nucleotides: TGTGCCAGCAGCTTCGGAGGGTCCCCCTACGAGCAGTACTTC. The rearrangement links TRBV5-4 to TRBJ2-7, with D maybe TRBD2 (6 bases). This CDR3 region has 14 residues. V was cut by 2 bases and J by 2 bases, with 11 bases left in between. CDR1 and CDR2 from the germline V gene are SGHNT and YYREEE (reference sequence).

The chain carries TRBV29-1 and TRBJ2-7; 8 bases are shared with TRBD1. This CDR3 comprises 13 residues. Germline CDR1 reads SQVTM; CDR2 reads ANQGSEA. With 3 bases clipped from V and 6 bases from J, the junction kept 7 bases outside the gene matches. The CDR3 spells CSVETPGGGEQYF. CDR3 DNA: TGCAGCGTTGAGACACCAGGGGGCGGCGAGCAGTACTTC.

DNA for the CDR3: TGTGCCAGCAGTCGGGACAGGGGGCGGGAAGCTTTCTTT. This encodes CASSRDRGREAFF. This chain links TRBV6-5 with TRBJ1-1, with 12 bases fitting TRBD1. The CDR3 runs 13 residues. Germline V gives CDR1 MNHEY, CDR2 SVGAGI. With V trimmed by 5 bases and J by 8 bases, 3 bases remained unmatched.

This chain uses TRBV9 with TRBJ1-2; 11 bases line up with TRBD1. V trimming: 7 bases; J trimming: 6 bases; junction bases outside the gene matches: 5. The CDR3 contains 13 residues. CDR1 and CDR2 from the germline V gene are SGDLS and YYNGEE. CDR3 residues: CASGGQGGDGYTF. CDR3 nucleotide sequence: TGTGCCAGCGGGGGACAGGGGGGAGATGGCTACACCTTC.

V is TRBV14 and J is TRBJ2-7, with TRBD2 as a possible D gene (5 bases). The CDR3 loop spans 15 amino acids. V was cut by 3 bases and J by 0 bases, with 12 bases left in between. CDR1 SGHDN and CDR2 FVKESK come from the germline V gene. CDR3 loop: CASSHKTTSSYEQYF. CDR3 bases: TGTGCCAGCAGCCATAAGACTACAAGCTCCTACGAGCAGTACTTC.